Listed below are T cell receptor beta chains from one sample, sequenced in a study of T-cell memory formation after mild COVID-19. MiXCR was run by TCRdb on the 5' RACE reads, yielding one entry per CDR3 protein. The sample consists of approximately 260,000 distinct CDR3 sequences, about 15% of them appearing once. The sample comprised PBMCs or a T cell subset sorted from them (not recorded which). The receptor set was obtained from a man aged 18 to 30 who had mild COVID-19 (a few samples of this study predate the infection). Cell type and time point are not known. CDR3s include the opening cysteine and the closing phenylalanine or tryptophan. D genes are given only for firm matches.

TRBV20-1,TRBD1,TRBJ1-5,CSARGTGVGPQHF
TRBV5-1,.,TRBJ2-7,CASSLEIGGFYEQYF
TRBV7-2,TRBD2,TRBJ2-5,CASSLDSSLAGGRTQYF
TRBV5-1,TRBD2,TRBJ2-3,CASSRRTSGGDTDTQYF
TRBV7-9,.,TRBJ1-1,CASCWDNTEAFF
TRBV5-1,.,TRBJ2-2,CASSLEVVGELFF
TRBV20-1,.,TRBJ2-1,CSARDTGGYDHNEQFF
TRBV5-5,TRBD2,TRBJ2-5,CASSSLAGFQETQYF
TRBV5-1,.,TRBJ1-5,CASSLTGGQMPQHF
TRBV7-2,.,TRBJ2-5,CASRTNAETQYF
TRBV28,.,TRBJ1-2,CASSLIIPRRAHYGYTF
TRBV5-1,.,TRBJ2-6,CASRDAVTGANVLTF
TRBV7-3,.,TRBJ2-7,CASSLEEGYEQYF
TRBV18,TRBD2,TRBJ2-5,CASSWSGGAHETQYF